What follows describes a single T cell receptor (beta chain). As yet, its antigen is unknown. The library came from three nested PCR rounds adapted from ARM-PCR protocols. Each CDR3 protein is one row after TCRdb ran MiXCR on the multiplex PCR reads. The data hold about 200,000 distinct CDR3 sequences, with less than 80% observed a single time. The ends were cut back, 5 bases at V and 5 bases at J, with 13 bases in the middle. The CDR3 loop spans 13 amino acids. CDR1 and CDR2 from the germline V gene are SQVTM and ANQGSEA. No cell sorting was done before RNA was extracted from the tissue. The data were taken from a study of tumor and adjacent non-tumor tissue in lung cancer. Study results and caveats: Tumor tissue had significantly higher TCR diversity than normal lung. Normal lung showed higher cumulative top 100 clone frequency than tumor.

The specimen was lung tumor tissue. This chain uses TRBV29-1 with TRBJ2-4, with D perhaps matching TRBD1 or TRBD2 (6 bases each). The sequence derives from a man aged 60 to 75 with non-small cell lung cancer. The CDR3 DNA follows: TGCAGCGTTTCTTACGGGGGCGAAAACATTCAGTACTTC. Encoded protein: CSVSYGGENIQYF. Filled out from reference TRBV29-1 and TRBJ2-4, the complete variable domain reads SAVISQKPSRDICQRGTSLTIQCQVDSQVTMMFWYRQQPGQSLTLIATANQGSEATYESGFVIDKFPISRPNLTFSTLTVSNMSPEDSSIYLCSVSYGGENIQYFGAGTRLSVL.